Listed below are T cell receptor beta chains from one sample, sequenced in a study of blood T cell repertoires in COVID-19. Generated by immunoSEQ multiplex PCR, the TCRdb table keeps only in-frame clones and is missing some. Of about 210,000 clones in the sample, roughly 78% are singletons; the top ten hold about an eighth. The sample taken for sequencing was peripheral blood. Receptors were obtained from a woman aged 40 to 49 with acute or convalescent COVID-19. Both conserved end residues are part of each CDR3. The D gene is left open where the match is weak. Size is stated for part of the rows, as once, few or many counts, or as a class when the clone is expanded.

.,.,TRBV27,TRBJ2-7,TGTGCCAGCTCGAGAGATTCCTTCTACGAGCAGTACTTC,CASSRDSFYEQYF
TRBD1,few,TRBV5-1,TRBJ1-6,TGCGCCAGCAGCTGGGGACAGGCGACTAATTCACCCCTCCACTTT,CASSWGQATNSPLHF
.,.,TRBV12-3/TRBV12-4,TRBJ1-1,TGTGCCAGCAGTTTGGGCTCGAACACTGAAGCTTTCTTT,CASSLGSNTEAFF
TRBD1,.,TRBV3-1/TRBV3-2,TRBJ1-4,TGTGCCAGCAGCCTTTGGACAGGGACTAATGAAAAACTGTTTTTT,CASSLWTGTNEKLFF
TRBD2,.,TRBV30,TRBJ2-1,TGTGCCTGGAGTCTAGGGAGCGGGGGTAATGAGCAGTTCTTC,CAWSLGSGGNEQFF
.,.,TRBV11-2,TRBJ2-5,TGTGCCAGCACCCCAGCAGGGCGCGGGAAGGAGACCCAGTACTTC,CASTPAGRGKETQYF
TRBD2,.,TRBV12-5,TRBJ2-3,TGTGCTAGTGCTCCGGGGACTAGCGGGGGTGATACGCAGTATTTT,CASAPGTSGGDTQYF
TRBD1,.,TRBV30,TRBJ1-6,TGTGCCTGGATGACAGGGGGCATGAATTCACCCCTCCACTTT,CAWMTGGMNSPLHF
TRBD1,few,TRBV30,TRBJ1-4,TGTGCCTGGAGGAGAACAGGGGGCGTTAATGAAAAACTGTTTTTT,CAWRRTGGVNEKLFF
TRBD2,.,TRBV4-1,TRBJ2-7,TGCGCCAGCAGCCAAGATTCCGGGGGGGCTCATATCTCCTACGAGCAGTACTTC,CASSQDSGGAHISYEQYF
.,once,TRBV4-1,TRBJ2-2,TGCGCCAGCAGCCCGACAGATGCGAACACCGGGGAGCTGTTTTTT,CASSPTDANTGELFF
.,.,TRBV19,TRBJ1-1,TGTGCCAGTAGTGGACAGTATGACACTGAAGCTTTCTTT,CASSGQYDTEAFF
.,.,TRBV2,TRBJ1-1,TGTGCCAGCAGGCCAGGTTATCTGAACACTGAAGCTTTCTTT,CASRPGYLNTEAFF
.,.,TRBV19,TRBJ2-2,TGTGCCAGTAGTATCGAAGCTTGGACCGGGGAGCTGTTTTTT,CASSIEAWTGELFF
TRBD2,.,TRBV4-1,TRBJ2-7,TGCGCCAGCAGCCAAGGTGGGACTAGCGACTACGAGCAGTACTTC,CASSQGGTSDYEQYF
.,few,TRBV2,TRBJ1-4,TGTGCCAGCAAGGGGTATGAAAAACTGTTTTTT,CASKGYEKLFF
.,.,TRBV2,TRBJ2-1,TGTGCCAGCAGTCTCTACCCTTCAAATGAGCAGTTCTTC,CASSLYPSNEQFF
.,.,TRBV27,TRBJ1-1,TGTGCCAGCAGTTTAGGGGGGGAGGCTTTCTTT,CASSLGGEAFF
TRBD2,.,TRBV11-2,TRBJ2-3,TGTGCCAGCAGCCCATTGCGGGGGGTTAGCACAGATACGCAGTATTTT,CASSPLRGVSTDTQYF
.,.,TRBV6-4,TRBJ2-7,TGTGCCAGCAGTGAGTTTGGACAAGAGGGGGACGAGCAGTACTTC,CASSEFGQEGDEQYF
TRBD2,few,TRBV5-4,TRBJ2-2,TGTGCCAGCAGCCCCTCCGGGAGCGGGAGACAGGCCGGGGAGCTGTTTTTT,CASSPSGSGRQAGELFF
.,.,TRBV18,TRBJ1-3,TGTGCCAGCTCACGTACACAGAGCTCCTCTGGAAACACCATATATTTT,CASSRTQSSSGNTIYF
.,.,TRBV9,TRBJ2-1,TGTGCCAGCAGCGTTACCCCCCTTACTCTCCTATCCTACAATGAGCAGTTCTTC,CASSVTPLTLLSYNEQFF
.,.,TRBV4-3,TRBJ2-7,TGCGCCAGCAGCCTCCAGGACAGTGGGACCTACGAGCAGTACTTC,CASSLQDSGTYEQYF
TRBD2,few,TRBV30,TRBJ2-7,TGTGCCTGGAGTCCGCCTAAAGCGGGAGTTACCTACGAGCAGTACTTC,CAWSPPKAGVTYEQYF
.,.,TRBV27,TRBJ2-7,TGTGCCAGCAGTTTATTTGTGGAGTACGAGCAGTACTTC,CASSLFVEYEQYF
TRBD2,.,TRBV19,TRBJ2-2,TGTGCCAGTAGTTCGAGCGGGAGGACGGGTACCGGGGAGCTGTTTTTT,CASSSSGRTGTGELFF
TRBD1,.,TRBV6-5,TRBJ2-1,TGTGCCAGCAGTTACCGGGACAGCGCCTACAATGAGCAGTTCTTC,CASSYRDSAYNEQFF
.,few,TRBV18,TRBJ2-2,TGTGCCAGCTCACCACCTAAATCCACCGGGGAGCTGTTTTTT,CASSPPKSTGELFF
TRBD2,.,TRBV24-1,TRBJ2-3,TGTGCCACCAGTGAATATGGACTAGCGGGAGGGACAGATACGCAGTATTTT,CATSEYGLAGGTDTQYF
.,once,TRBV30,TRBJ1-2,TGTGCCTATGAAAGGGCTCGGGGGGCAGACTATGGCTACACCTTC,CAYERARGADYGYTF
.,once,TRBV7-9,TRBJ2-5,TGTGCCAGCAGCTCGGGATCACAAGAGACCCAGTACTTC,CASSSGSQETQYF
.,.,TRBV2,TRBJ1-1,TGTGCCAGCAGTGACGGCAGGGGGAACACTGAAGCTTTCTTT,CASSDGRGNTEAFF
TRBD2,.,TRBV10-3,TRBJ2-7,TGTGCCATCAGCATAGCGGGATCTTCCTACGAGCAGTACTTC,CAISIAGSSYEQYF
.,.,TRBV13,TRBJ2-7,TGTGCCAGCAGCTTATACGGCGGGACCCCCGAGCAGTACTTC,CASSLYGGTPEQYF
TRBD2,.,TRBV4-3,TRBJ2-7,TGCGCCAGCAGCCAAGATAGCGGGAGGGCCAACGAGCAGTACTTC,CASSQDSGRANEQYF
TRBD1,.,TRBV3-1/TRBV3-2,TRBJ2-3,TGTGCCAGCAGCCGAGACAGGGGTGACACAGATACGCAGTATTTT,CASSRDRGDTDTQYF
.,.,TRBV10-1,TRBJ2-5,TGCGCCAGCAGGACACAGCATCAAGAGACCCAGTACTTC,CASRTQHQETQYF
.,.,TRBV7-2,TRBJ1-2,TGTGCCAGCAGCTTAGCGGCAGGGGAGGGCTATGGCTACACCTTC,CASSLAAGEGYGYTF
.,once,TRBV12-3/TRBV12-4,TRBJ2-7,TGTGCCAGCAGTCCCGGTCGGTACGAGCAGTACTTC,CASSPGRYEQYF
.,.,TRBV6-2/TRBV6-3,TRBJ2-5,TGTGCCAGCAGTTACTCCGAAGGGGCGAATTTACTTAAGGGCCAAGAGACCCAGTACTTC,CASSYSEGANLLKGQETQYF
.,once,TRBV27,TRBJ2-7,TGTGCCAGCAGAATAGCGTTATCCTACGAGCAGTACTTC,CASRIALSYEQYF
TRBD1,.,TRBV3-1/TRBV3-2,TRBJ1-6,TGTGCCAGCAGCCGACAGGGGAAATGGTCACCCCTCCACTTT,CASSRQGKWSPLHF
TRBD1,.,TRBV2,TRBJ1-1,TGTGCCAGCCGTCGACGGGAGGACAGGGTGAACACTGAAGCTTTCTTT,CASRRREDRVNTEAFF
.,.,TRBV5-6,TRBJ1-5,TGTGCCAGCAGCTTGGGAGCCGGGGGCAATCAGCCCCAGCATTTT,CASSLGAGGNQPQHF
.,.,TRBV18,TRBJ2-7,TGTGCCAGCTCACCACTTAACGAGGGATCCTACGAGCAGTACTTC,CASSPLNEGSYEQYF
.,.,TRBV5-4,TRBJ2-3,TGTGCCAGCAGCTTTCCCGGCCACAGGGTGGACACAGATACGCAGTATTTT,CASSFPGHRVDTDTQYF
TRBD1,.,TRBV4-3,TRBJ2-1,TGCGCCAGCAGCCAGCTACAGGGGGCTGGTGAGCAGTTCTTC,CASSQLQGAGEQFF
.,.,TRBV11-2,TRBJ2-7,TGTGCCAGCAGCCGCGGGTTCAACGAGCAGTACTTC,CASSRGFNEQYF
.,.,TRBV10-3,TRBJ2-7,TGTGCCATGGGACAGACTAGCGTTAACCTTTACGAGCAGTACTTC,CAMGQTSVNLYEQYF
TRBD2,few,TRBV11-2,TRBJ2-7,TGTGCCAGCAGCTTAGAAGCGGGGGTTTCCTACGAGCAGTACTTC,CASSLEAGVSYEQYF
.,.,TRBV11-3,TRBJ1-2,TGTGCCAGCAGCTTAGGGCAGTATGGCTACACCTTC,CASSLGQYGYTF
.,.,TRBV10-1,TRBJ1-3,TGCGCCAGCAGTGAGTCGACTGTCGGTCTGGACACCATATATTTT,CASSESTVGLDTIYF
TRBD2,.,TRBV4-2,TRBJ2-5,TGTGCCAGCAGCCAAGAAAAGGGAGTAGCGGGCTCCCAAGAGACCCAGTACTTC,CASSQEKGVAGSQETQYF
.,.,TRBV7-9,TRBJ1-2,TGTGCCAGCATCCGAATCGACAGTAACTATGGCTACACCTTC,CASIRIDSNYGYTF
.,.,TRBV4-3,TRBJ2-2,TGCGCCAGCAGCCAAGACCCGGAGTCCGGGGAGCTGTTTTTT,CASSQDPESGELFF
TRBD1,.,TRBV12-5,TRBJ1-2,TGTGCCAGACGGATAAATCAGGGGGCGGAGGGCTACACCTTC,CARRINQGAEGYTF
.,.,TRBV6-2/TRBV6-3,TRBJ2-7,TGTGCCAGCAGCCTCTTCGGGACAAGCAACTACGAGCAGTACTTC,CASSLFGTSNYEQYF
.,.,TRBV6-5,TRBJ1-1,TGTGCCAGCAGTTATGGGGTCCGGGGCACTGAAGCTTTCTTT,CASSYGVRGTEAFF